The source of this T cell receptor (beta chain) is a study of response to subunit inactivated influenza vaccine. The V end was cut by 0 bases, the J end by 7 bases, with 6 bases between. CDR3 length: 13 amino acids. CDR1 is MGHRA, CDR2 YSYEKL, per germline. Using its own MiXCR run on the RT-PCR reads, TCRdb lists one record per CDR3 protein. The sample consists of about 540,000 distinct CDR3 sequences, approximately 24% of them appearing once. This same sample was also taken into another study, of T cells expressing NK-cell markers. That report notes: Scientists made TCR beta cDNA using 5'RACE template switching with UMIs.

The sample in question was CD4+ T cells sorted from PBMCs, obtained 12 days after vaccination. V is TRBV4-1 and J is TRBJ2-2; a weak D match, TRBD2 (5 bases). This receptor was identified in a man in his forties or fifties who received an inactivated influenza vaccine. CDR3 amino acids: CASSQDRGGELFF. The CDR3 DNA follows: TGCGCCAGCAGCCAAGATCGGGGCGGGGAGCTGTTTTTT.